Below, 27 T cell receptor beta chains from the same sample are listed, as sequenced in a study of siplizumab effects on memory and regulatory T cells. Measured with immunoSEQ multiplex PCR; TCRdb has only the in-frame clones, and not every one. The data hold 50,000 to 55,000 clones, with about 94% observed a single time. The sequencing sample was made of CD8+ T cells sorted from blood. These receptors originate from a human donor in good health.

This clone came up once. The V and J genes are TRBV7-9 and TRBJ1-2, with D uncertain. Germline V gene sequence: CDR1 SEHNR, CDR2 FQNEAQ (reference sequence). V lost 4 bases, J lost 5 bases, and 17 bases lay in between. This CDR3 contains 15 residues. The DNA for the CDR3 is TGTGCCAGCAGCTCCGGTTGGGTGGGGAATTATGGCTACACCTTC. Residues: CASSSGWVGNYGYTF.

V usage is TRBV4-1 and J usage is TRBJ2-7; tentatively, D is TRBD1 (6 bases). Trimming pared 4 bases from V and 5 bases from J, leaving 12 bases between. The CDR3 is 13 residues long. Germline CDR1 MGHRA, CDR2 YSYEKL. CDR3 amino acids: CASSPRGLNEQYF. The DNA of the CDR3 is TGCGCCAGCAGCCCCAGGGGTTTAAACGAGCAGTACTTC.

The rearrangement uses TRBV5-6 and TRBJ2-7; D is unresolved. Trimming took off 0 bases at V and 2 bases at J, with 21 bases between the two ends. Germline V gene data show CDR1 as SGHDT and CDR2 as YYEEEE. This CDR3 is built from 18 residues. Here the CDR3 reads CASSLDPSDTKNPYEQYF. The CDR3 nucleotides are TGTGCCAGCAGCTTGGACCCCTCCGACACGAAAAACCCCTACGAGCAGTACTTC. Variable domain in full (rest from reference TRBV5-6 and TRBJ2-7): DAGVTQSPTHLIKTRGQQVTLRCSPKSGHDTVSWYQQALGQGPQFIFQYYEEEERQRGNFPDRFSGHQFPNYSSELNVNALLLGDSALYLCASSLDPSDTKNPYEQYFGPGTRLTVT.

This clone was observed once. The CDR3 bases are TGTGCCAGCAGCTTGGGGTTCGGTTTGAGCGGGATCTTAACCTACGAGCAGTACTTC. Protein product: CASSLGFGLSGILTYEQYF. This rearrangement joins TRBV5-4 to TRBJ2-7, with 7 bases lining up with TRBD2. There are 19 residues in the CDR3. CDR1 SGHNT and CDR2 YYREEE come from the germline V gene (reference sequence). Unmatched junction bases numbered 17, after V lost 0 bases and J lost 2 bases.

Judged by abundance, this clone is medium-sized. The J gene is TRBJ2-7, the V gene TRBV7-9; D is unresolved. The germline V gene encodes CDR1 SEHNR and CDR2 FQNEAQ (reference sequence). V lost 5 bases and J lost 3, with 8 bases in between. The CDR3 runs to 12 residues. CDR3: CASSPSDYEQYF. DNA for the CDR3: TGTGCCAGCAGCCCGAGTGACTACGAGCAGTACTTC.

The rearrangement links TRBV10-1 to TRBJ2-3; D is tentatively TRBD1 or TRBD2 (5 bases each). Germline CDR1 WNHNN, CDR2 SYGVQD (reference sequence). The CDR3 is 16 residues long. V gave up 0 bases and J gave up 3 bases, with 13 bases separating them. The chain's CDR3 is CASSESPGSATDTQYF. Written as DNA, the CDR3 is TGCGCCAGCAGTGAGTCGCCAGGGAGTGCTACAGATACGCAGTATTTT.

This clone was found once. The CDR3 loop reads CASSQGYGNTIYF. The CDR3 nucleotides read TGTGCCAGCAGCCAGGGGTACGGAAACACCATATATTTT. The rearrangement joins TRBV14 to TRBJ1-3; D uncertain. V was trimmed by 3 bases and J by 4 bases, leaving 7 bases between them. Germline assignment: CDR1 SGHDN and CDR2 FVKESK. This CDR3 is 13 amino acids long.

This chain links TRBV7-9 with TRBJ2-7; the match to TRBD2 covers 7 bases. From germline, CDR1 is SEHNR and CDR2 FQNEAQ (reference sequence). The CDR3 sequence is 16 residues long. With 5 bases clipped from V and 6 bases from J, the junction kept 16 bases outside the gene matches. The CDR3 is CASSPPVGVAGGEQYF. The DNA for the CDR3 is TGTGCCAGCAGCCCCCCCGTGGGAGTAGCGGGTGGCGAGCAGTACTTC.

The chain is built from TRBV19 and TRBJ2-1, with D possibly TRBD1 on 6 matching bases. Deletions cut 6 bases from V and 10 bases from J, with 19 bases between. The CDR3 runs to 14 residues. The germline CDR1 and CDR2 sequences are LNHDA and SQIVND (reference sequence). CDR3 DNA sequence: TGTGCCAGTAGCTCCCCAGGGGTAGTAAGCGAGCAGTTCTTC. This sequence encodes CASSSPGVVSEQFF.

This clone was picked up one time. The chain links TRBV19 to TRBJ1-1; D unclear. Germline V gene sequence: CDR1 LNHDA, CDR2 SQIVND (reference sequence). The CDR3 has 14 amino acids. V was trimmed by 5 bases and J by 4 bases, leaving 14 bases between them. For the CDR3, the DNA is TGTGCCAGTAGTGTCCCTAGGTCGGGCACTGAAGCTTTCTTT. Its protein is CASSVPRSGTEAFF.

Here the CDR3 reads CASSDGPRYSPLHF. The CDR3 DNA is TGTGCCAGCAGTGATGGGCCTAGGTATTCACCCCTCCACTTT. The chain uses TRBV2 and TRBJ1-6; no reliable D call. The ends were cut back, 3 bases at V and 8 bases at J, with 11 bases in the middle. This CDR3 has 14 amino acids. Per the germline V gene, CDR1 is SNHLY and CDR2 is FYNNEI.

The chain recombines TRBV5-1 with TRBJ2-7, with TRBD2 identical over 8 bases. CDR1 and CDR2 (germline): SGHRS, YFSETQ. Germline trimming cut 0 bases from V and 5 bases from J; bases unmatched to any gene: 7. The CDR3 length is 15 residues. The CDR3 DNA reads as TGCGCCAGCAGCTTGGCCGGGGGGGCGCAGAACGAGCAGTACTTC. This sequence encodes CASSLAGGAQNEQYF.

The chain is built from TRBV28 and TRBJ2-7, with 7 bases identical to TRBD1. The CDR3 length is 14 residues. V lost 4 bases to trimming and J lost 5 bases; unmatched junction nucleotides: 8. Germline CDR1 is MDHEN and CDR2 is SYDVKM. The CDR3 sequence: CASSSPIDRDEQYF. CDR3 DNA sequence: TGTGCCAGCAGTTCACCCATAGACAGGGACGAGCAGTACTTC.

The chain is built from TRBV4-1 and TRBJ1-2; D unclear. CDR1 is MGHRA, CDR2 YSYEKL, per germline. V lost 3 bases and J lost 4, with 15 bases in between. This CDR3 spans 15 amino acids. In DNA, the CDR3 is TGCGCCAGCAGCCACACACCGACATCCATCTATGGCTACACCTTC. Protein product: CASSHTPTSIYGYTF.

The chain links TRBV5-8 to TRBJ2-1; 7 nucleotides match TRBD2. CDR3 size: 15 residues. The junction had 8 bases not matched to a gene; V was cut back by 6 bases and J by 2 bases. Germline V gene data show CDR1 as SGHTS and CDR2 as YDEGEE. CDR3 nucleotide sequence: TGTGCCAGCATAGGGCGGGAGAAAACCTACAATGAGCAGTTCTTC. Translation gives CASIGREKTYNEQFF.

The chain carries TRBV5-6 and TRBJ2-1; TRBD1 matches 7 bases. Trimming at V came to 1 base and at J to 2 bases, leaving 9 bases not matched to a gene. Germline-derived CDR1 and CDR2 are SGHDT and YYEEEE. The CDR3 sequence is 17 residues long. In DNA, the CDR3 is TGTGCCAGCAGCTTGATGTACGGCGACAGGGCCTACAATGAGCAGTTCTTC. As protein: CASSLMYGDRAYNEQFF. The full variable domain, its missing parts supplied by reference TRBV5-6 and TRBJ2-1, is DAGVTQSPTHLIKTRGQQVTLRCSPKSGHDTVSWYQQALGQGPQFIFQYYEEEERQRGNFPDRFSGHQFPNYSSELNVNALLLGDSALYLCASSLMYGDRAYNEQFFGPGTRLTVL.

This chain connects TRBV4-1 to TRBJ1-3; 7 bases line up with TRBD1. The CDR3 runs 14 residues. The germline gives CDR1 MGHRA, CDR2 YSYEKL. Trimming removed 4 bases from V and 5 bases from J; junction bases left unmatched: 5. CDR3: CASSPQGNRNTIYF. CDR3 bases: TGCGCCAGCAGCCCACAGGGGAATCGAAACACCATATATTTT.

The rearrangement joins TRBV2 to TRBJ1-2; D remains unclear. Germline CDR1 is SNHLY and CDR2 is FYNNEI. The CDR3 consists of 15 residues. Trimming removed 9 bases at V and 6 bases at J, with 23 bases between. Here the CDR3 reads CARLPIEAGGHGYTF. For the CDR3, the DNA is TGTGCCAGACTTCCTATCGAAGCCGGTGGACATGGCTACACCTTC.

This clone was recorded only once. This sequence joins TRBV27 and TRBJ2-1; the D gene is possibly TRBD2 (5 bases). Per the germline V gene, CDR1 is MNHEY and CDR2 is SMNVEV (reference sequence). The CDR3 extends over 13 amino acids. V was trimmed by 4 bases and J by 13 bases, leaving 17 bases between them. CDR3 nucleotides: TGTGCCAGCAGTTCCCCGCGGGCTCCACACCAGTTCTTC. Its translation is CASSSPRAPHQFF.

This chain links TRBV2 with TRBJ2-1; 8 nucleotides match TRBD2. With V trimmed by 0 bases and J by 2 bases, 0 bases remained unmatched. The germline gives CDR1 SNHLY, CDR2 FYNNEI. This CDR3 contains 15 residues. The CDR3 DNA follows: TGTGCCAGCAGTGAAGCTAGCGGGACCTACAATGAGCAGTTCTTC. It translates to CASSEASGTYNEQFF.

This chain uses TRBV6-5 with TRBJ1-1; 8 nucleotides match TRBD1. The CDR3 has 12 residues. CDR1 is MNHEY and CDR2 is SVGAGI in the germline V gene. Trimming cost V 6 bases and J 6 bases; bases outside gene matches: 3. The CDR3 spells CASSLQGAEAFF. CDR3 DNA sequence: TGTGCCAGCAGCCTACAGGGGGCTGAAGCTTTCTTT.

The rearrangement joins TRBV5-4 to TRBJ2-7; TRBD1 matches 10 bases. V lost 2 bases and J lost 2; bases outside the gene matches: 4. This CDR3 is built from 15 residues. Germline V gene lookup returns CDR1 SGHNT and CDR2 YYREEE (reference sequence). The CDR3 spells CASSLPGQGTYEQYF. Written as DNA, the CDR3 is TGTGCCAGCAGCTTACCGGGACAGGGGACCTACGAGCAGTACTTC.

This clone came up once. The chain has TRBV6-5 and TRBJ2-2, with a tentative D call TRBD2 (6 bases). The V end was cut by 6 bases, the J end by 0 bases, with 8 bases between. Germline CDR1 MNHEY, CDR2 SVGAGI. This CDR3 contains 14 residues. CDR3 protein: CASRLASNTGELFF. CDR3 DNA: TGTGCCAGCAGGCTAGCGTCGAACACCGGGGAGCTGTTTTTT.

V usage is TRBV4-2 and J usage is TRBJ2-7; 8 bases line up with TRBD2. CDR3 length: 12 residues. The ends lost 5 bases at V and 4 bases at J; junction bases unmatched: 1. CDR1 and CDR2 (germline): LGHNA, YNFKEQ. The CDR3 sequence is CASSGLAYEQYF. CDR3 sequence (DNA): TGTGCCAGCAGCGGACTAGCTTACGAGCAGTACTTC.

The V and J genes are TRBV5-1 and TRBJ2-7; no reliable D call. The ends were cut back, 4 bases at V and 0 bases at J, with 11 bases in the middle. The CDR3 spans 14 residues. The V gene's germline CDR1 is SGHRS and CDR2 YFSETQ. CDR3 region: CASSPTKSSYEQYF. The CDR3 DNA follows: TGCGCCAGCAGCCCCACTAAGAGCTCCTACGAGCAGTACTTC.

The CDR3 protein is CASSLISGLEQYF. The CDR3 DNA is TGTGCCAGCAGCTTAATCTCCGGACTTGAGCAGTACTTC. The chain employs TRBV7-9 and TRBJ2-7, with D perhaps TRBD2 (5 bases). The CDR3 consists of 13 residues. V dropped 2 bases and J dropped 7 bases, with 12 bases sitting between them. Germline V lookup: CDR1 SEHNR, CDR2 FQNEAQ (reference sequence).

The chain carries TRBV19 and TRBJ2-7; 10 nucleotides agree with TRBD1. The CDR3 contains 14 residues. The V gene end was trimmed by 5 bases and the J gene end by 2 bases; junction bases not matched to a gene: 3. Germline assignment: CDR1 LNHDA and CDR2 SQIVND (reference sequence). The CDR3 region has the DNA TGTGCCAGTAGTTCCGGGACAGGGGCCTACGAGCAGTACTTC. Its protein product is CASSSGTGAYEQYF.